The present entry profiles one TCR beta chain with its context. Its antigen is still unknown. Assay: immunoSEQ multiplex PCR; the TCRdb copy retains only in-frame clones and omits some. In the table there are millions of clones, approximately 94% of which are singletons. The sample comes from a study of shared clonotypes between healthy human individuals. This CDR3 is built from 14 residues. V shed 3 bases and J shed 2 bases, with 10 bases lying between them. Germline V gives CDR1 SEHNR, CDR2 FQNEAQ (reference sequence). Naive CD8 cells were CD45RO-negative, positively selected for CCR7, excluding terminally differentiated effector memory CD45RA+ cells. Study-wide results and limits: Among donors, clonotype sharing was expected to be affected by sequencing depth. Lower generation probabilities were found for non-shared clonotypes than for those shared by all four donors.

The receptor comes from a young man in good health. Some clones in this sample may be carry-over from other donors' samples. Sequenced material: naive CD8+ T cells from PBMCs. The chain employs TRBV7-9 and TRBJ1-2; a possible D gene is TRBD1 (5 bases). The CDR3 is CASSFGGDNYGYTF. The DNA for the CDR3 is TGTGCCAGCAGCTTTGGAGGGGACAACTATGGCTACACCTTC.